The rows below give T cell receptor beta chains drawn from one sample of a study of radiation and T cells in renal cell carcinoma. Assay used: immunoSEQ multiplex PCR; TCRdb lists only in-frame clones, some missing. The top ten hold 7.3% of the sample, which has about 59,000 clones, 78% seen once. Sequenced material: blood, taken from a patient whose treatment included radiotherapy and nephrectomy. The receptors were gathered from a man aged 60-69 years with renal cell carcinoma. Both conserved end residues are part of each CDR3. D genes are given only for firm matches. Clone size appears in some rows only: once, few, many, or a class for an expanded clone.

d_gene: TRBD1; abundance: -; j_gene: TRBJ2-3; v_gene: TRBV30; CDR3aa: CAWALGQGYGTDTQYF; CDR3nt: TGTGCCTGGGCCCTGGGACAGGGGTACGGCACAGATACGCAGTATTTT
d_gene: -; abundance: -; j_gene: TRBJ2-7; v_gene: TRBV11-2; CDR3aa: CASSFRDDEQYF; CDR3nt: TGTGCCAGCAGCTTTAGGGATGACGAGCAGTACTTC
d_gene: TRBD1; abundance: -; j_gene: TRBJ1-5; v_gene: TRBV2; CDR3aa: CASRDRRGQPQHF; CDR3nt: TGTGCCAGCAGGGACAGGCGCGGACAGCCCCAGCATTTT
d_gene: TRBD1; abundance: -; j_gene: TRBJ2-5; v_gene: TRBV2; CDR3aa: CASRGDSLQETQYF; CDR3nt: TGTGCCAGCAGGGGGGACAGCTTACAAGAGACCCAGTACTTC
d_gene: TRBD2; abundance: -; j_gene: TRBJ2-1; v_gene: TRBV30; CDR3aa: CAWSLAGGTTFYNEQFF; CDR3nt: TGTGCCTGGAGTCTAGCGGGGGGGACAACCTTCTACAATGAGCAGTTCTTC
d_gene: -; abundance: medium-sized; j_gene: TRBJ2-2; v_gene: TRBV6-1; CDR3aa: CASMRAGELFF; CDR3nt: TGTGCCAGCATGCGAGCCGGGGAGCTGTTTTTT
d_gene: -; abundance: -; j_gene: TRBJ2-2; v_gene: TRBV5-1; CDR3aa: CASSFSGANTGELFF; CDR3nt: TGCGCCAGCAGCTTTTCAGGGGCGAACACCGGGGAGCTGTTTTTT
d_gene: -; abundance: -; j_gene: TRBJ1-2; v_gene: TRBV30; CDR3aa: CAWSRDRAQTYGYTF; CDR3nt: TGTGCCTGGTCCCGCGACAGAGCTCAGACCTATGGCTACACCTTC
d_gene: TRBD1; abundance: -; j_gene: TRBJ2-3; v_gene: TRBV5-1; CDR3aa: CASSSYRGFGTDTQYF; CDR3nt: TGCGCCAGCAGCTCCTACAGGGGGTTCGGCACAGATACGCAGTATTTT
d_gene: TRBD2; abundance: -; j_gene: TRBJ2-1; v_gene: TRBV27; CDR3aa: CASSLSGTSAYNEQFF; CDR3nt: TGTGCCAGCAGTTTATCGGGGACTAGCGCCTACAATGAGCAGTTCTTC
d_gene: -; abundance: -; j_gene: TRBJ2-3; v_gene: TRBV19; CDR3aa: CASKGGGTDTQYF; CDR3nt: TGTGCCTCCAAAGGGGGGGGCACAGATACGCAGTATTTT
d_gene: TRBD2; abundance: -; j_gene: TRBJ2-2; v_gene: TRBV11-2; CDR3aa: CASSPPSGGAPGELFF; CDR3nt: TGTGCCAGCAGCCCCCCTAGCGGGGGGGCTCCGGGGGAGCTGTTTTTT
d_gene: TRBD2; abundance: -; j_gene: TRBJ2-3; v_gene: TRBV19; CDR3aa: CASSRLAGIRTDTQYF; CDR3nt: TGTGCCAGTAGCCGACTAGCGGGGATTCGCACAGATACGCAGTATTTT
d_gene: TRBD1; abundance: -; j_gene: TRBJ1-1; v_gene: TRBV18; CDR3aa: CASSSGGNTEAFF; CDR3nt: TGTGCCAGCTCATCAGGGGGGAACACTGAAGCTTTCTTT
d_gene: TRBD1; abundance: -; j_gene: TRBJ1-2; v_gene: TRBV27; CDR3aa: CASSPTGGMGYTF; CDR3nt: TGTGCCAGCAGTCCGACAGGGGGCATGGGCTACACCTTC
d_gene: -; abundance: -; j_gene: TRBJ2-2; v_gene: TRBV7-7; CDR3aa: CASSLRVADTGELFF; CDR3nt: TGTGCCAGCAGCTTACGGGTAGCGGACACCGGGGAGCTGTTTTTT
d_gene: TRBD1; abundance: -; j_gene: TRBJ1-1; v_gene: TRBV9; CDR3aa: CASSVTGVTEAFF; CDR3nt: TGTGCCAGCAGCGTAACAGGGGTCACTGAAGCTTTCTTT
d_gene: TRBD2; abundance: once; j_gene: TRBJ2-1; v_gene: TRBV13; CDR3aa: CASSSPPLAGLQLSSYNEQFF; CDR3nt: TGTGCCAGCAGCTCTCCACCACTAGCGGGACTCCAGTTAAGCTCCTACAATGAGCAGTTCTTC
d_gene: TRBD1; abundance: -; j_gene: TRBJ1-3; v_gene: TRBV19; CDR3aa: CASRLPGQGGNTIYF; CDR3nt: TGTGCCAGTAGACTTCCGGGACAGGGGGGAAACACCATATATTTT
d_gene: -; abundance: -; j_gene: TRBJ2-1; v_gene: TRBV29-1; CDR3aa: CSVEYPSNYNEQFF; CDR3nt: TGCAGCGTTGAATACCCATCAAACTACAATGAGCAGTTCTTC
d_gene: TRBD2; abundance: once; j_gene: TRBJ2-5; v_gene: TRBV7-2; CDR3aa: CASSFDISGVKVSQYF; CDR3nt: TGTGCCAGCAGCTTCGACATTAGCGGGGTTAAGGTGTCCCAGTACTTC
d_gene: -; abundance: -; j_gene: TRBJ1-1; v_gene: TRBV6-5; CDR3aa: CGSRGITMNTEAFF; CDR3nt: TGTGGGTCGAGGGGCATCACGATGAACACTGAAGCTTTCTTT
d_gene: -; abundance: -; j_gene: TRBJ1-3; v_gene: TRBV29-1; CDR3aa: CSVEKTYSGNTIYF; CDR3nt: TGCAGCGTTGAAAAGACCTACTCTGGAAACACCATATATTTT
d_gene: TRBD1; abundance: -; j_gene: TRBJ1-1; v_gene: TRBV4-1; CDR3aa: CASSQEDREDTEAFF; CDR3nt: TGCGCCAGCAGCCAAGAAGACAGGGAGGACACTGAAGCTTTCTTT
d_gene: TRBD2; abundance: -; j_gene: TRBJ2-3; v_gene: TRBV28; CDR3aa: CASSLLTSGPGDTQYF; CDR3nt: TGTGCCAGCAGTTTATTGACTAGCGGACCAGGAGATACGCAGTATTTT
d_gene: -; abundance: -; j_gene: TRBJ1-2; v_gene: TRBV4-3; CDR3aa: CASSQGIRRNYGYTF; CDR3nt: TGCGCCAGCAGCCAAGGAATCCGGCGTAACTATGGCTACACCTTC
d_gene: TRBD1; abundance: -; j_gene: TRBJ2-7; v_gene: TRBV29-1; CDR3aa: CSVVFATGGYEQYF; CDR3nt: TGCAGCGTTGTCTTCGCGACAGGGGGATACGAGCAGTACTTC
d_gene: -; abundance: -; j_gene: TRBJ1-2; v_gene: TRBV4-1; CDR3aa: CASSQGGQGASWGYTF; CDR3nt: TGCGCCAGCAGCCAGGGGGGGCAGGGCGCTTCGTGGGGCTACACCTTC
d_gene: TRBD1; abundance: -; j_gene: TRBJ1-3; v_gene: TRBV11-2; CDR3aa: CASNPLSGTAGNTIYF; CDR3nt: TGTGCCAGCAACCCACTCTCAGGGACAGCAGGAAACACCATATATTTT
d_gene: -; abundance: -; j_gene: TRBJ1-6; v_gene: TRBV30; CDR3aa: CAWSTGSSYNSPLHF; CDR3nt: TGTGCCTGGAGCACAGGGAGCTCCTATAATTCACCCCTCCACTTT
d_gene: TRBD2; abundance: -; j_gene: TRBJ2-5; v_gene: TRBV15; CDR3aa: CATSRSGGALQETQYF; CDR3nt: TGTGCCACCAGCAGAAGCGGGGGGGCACTCCAAGAGACCCAGTACTTC
d_gene: -; abundance: -; j_gene: TRBJ2-1; v_gene: TRBV7-2; CDR3aa: CASSLGGVGQFF; CDR3nt: TGTGCCAGCAGCTTAGGGGGGGTTGGGCAGTTCTTC
d_gene: -; abundance: -; j_gene: TRBJ2-3; v_gene: TRBV7-9; CDR3aa: CASSLGTGMTTDTQYF; CDR3nt: TGTGCCAGCAGCTTAGGAACGGGAATGACCACAGATACGCAGTATTTT
d_gene: TRBD1; abundance: -; j_gene: TRBJ1-4; v_gene: TRBV29-1; CDR3aa: CSAVAGQGTEKLFF; CDR3nt: TGCAGCGCCGTGGCGGGACAGGGGACTGAGAAACTGTTTTTT
d_gene: TRBD1; abundance: few; j_gene: TRBJ1-1; v_gene: TRBV5-1; CDR3aa: CASSTGTGGWISEAFF; CDR3nt: TGCGCCAGCAGCACAGGGACAGGGGGCTGGATCTCTGAAGCTTTCTTT
d_gene: -; abundance: -; j_gene: TRBJ2-7; v_gene: TRBV7-6; CDR3aa: CASSLSPGDSYEQYF; CDR3nt: TGTGCCAGCAGCTTAAGCCCAGGGGACTCCTACGAGCAGTACTTC
d_gene: -; abundance: medium-sized; j_gene: TRBJ2-5; v_gene: TRBV27; CDR3aa: CASAFVRGETQYF; CDR3nt: TGTGCCAGCGCCTTTGTGCGAGGTGAGACCCAGTACTTC
d_gene: -; abundance: -; j_gene: TRBJ1-1; v_gene: TRBV28; CDR3aa: CASSLQENTEAFF; CDR3nt: TGTGCCAGCAGTTTACAGGAGAACACTGAAGCTTTCTTT
d_gene: TRBD1; abundance: once; j_gene: TRBJ1-4; v_gene: TRBV6-5; CDR3aa: CASSYSEDRGREKLFF; CDR3nt: TGTGCCAGCAGTTACTCGGAGGACAGGGGGCGTGAAAAACTGTTTTTT
d_gene: -; abundance: -; j_gene: TRBJ2-3; v_gene: TRBV19; CDR3aa: CASSAAQGIRSTDTQYF; CDR3nt: TGTGCCAGTAGTGCGGCCCAGGGGATAAGGAGCACAGATACGCAGTATTTT
d_gene: TRBD2; abundance: -; j_gene: TRBJ2-3; v_gene: TRBV7-2; CDR3aa: CASSQAGGYTDTQYF; CDR3nt: TGTGCCAGCAGTCAAGCGGGGGGATACACAGATACGCAGTATTTT
d_gene: -; abundance: few; j_gene: TRBJ2-7; v_gene: TRBV6-1; CDR3aa: CASSDGGYEQYF; CDR3nt: TGTGCCAGCAGTGATGGAGGCTACGAGCAGTACTTC
d_gene: TRBD1; abundance: -; j_gene: TRBJ1-1; v_gene: TRBV9; CDR3aa: CASSVAPRQGGFTEAFF; CDR3nt: TGTGCCAGCAGCGTAGCACCCAGACAGGGGGGATTCACTGAAGCTTTCTTT
d_gene: TRBD2; abundance: -; j_gene: TRBJ2-3; v_gene: TRBV7-2; CDR3aa: CASSGALAGGRAITDTQYF; CDR3nt: TGTGCCAGCAGCGGAGCTTTGGCGGGAGGGCGAGCAATCACAGATACGCAGTATTTT
d_gene: -; abundance: -; j_gene: TRBJ2-2; v_gene: TRBV10-2; CDR3aa: CASNDKAGTITGELFF; CDR3nt: TGCGCCAGCAATGACAAGGCAGGGACCATCACCGGGGAGCTGTTTTTT
d_gene: -; abundance: -; j_gene: TRBJ2-6; v_gene: TRBV7-2; CDR3aa: CASSLDFSGANVLTF; CDR3nt: TGTGCCAGCAGCTTAGATTTCTCTGGGGCCAACGTCCTGACTTTC
d_gene: -; abundance: -; j_gene: TRBJ2-3; v_gene: TRBV30; CDR3aa: CAWSVQGLTQYF; CDR3nt: TGTGCCTGGAGTGTCCAGGGACTTACGCAGTATTTT
d_gene: TRBD1; abundance: -; j_gene: TRBJ1-4; v_gene: TRBV15; CDR3aa: CATSRDRDRGRSEKLFF; CDR3nt: TGTGCCACCAGCAGAGATAGGGACAGGGGGCGTAGTGAAAAACTGTTTTTT
d_gene: TRBD1; abundance: -; j_gene: TRBJ1-1; v_gene: TRBV2; CDR3aa: CASSDKRTGEAFF; CDR3nt: TGTGCCAGCAGCGACAAAAGGACAGGTGAAGCTTTCTTT
d_gene: TRBD2; abundance: -; j_gene: TRBJ2-3; v_gene: TRBV19; CDR3aa: CASSITGGRRTDTQYF; CDR3nt: TGTGCCAGTAGTATCACCGGCGGGAGGCGCACAGATACGCAGTATTTT
d_gene: -; abundance: -; j_gene: TRBJ2-1; v_gene: TRBV11-3; CDR3aa: CASSVGGYNEQFF; CDR3nt: TGTGCCAGCAGTGTTGGAGGCTACAATGAGCAGTTCTTC
d_gene: -; abundance: -; j_gene: TRBJ2-3; v_gene: TRBV19; CDR3aa: CASSIRKAGAGTDTQYF; CDR3nt: TGTGCCAGTAGTATTCGTAAAGCAGGGGCTGGCACAGATACGCAGTATTTT
d_gene: -; abundance: once; j_gene: TRBJ1-6; v_gene: TRBV7-2; CDR3aa: CASSFPEIGTDHSPLHF; CDR3nt: TGTGCCAGCAGCTTCCCGGAAATCGGGACGGATCATTCACCCCTCCACTTT